What follows are 25 T cell receptor beta chains derived from one specimen sequenced in a study of long-term antiretroviral therapy in people with HIV. Runs used v3.0 of the immunoSEQ assay and were done at survey level. The repertoire was sequenced with immunoSEQ multiplex PCR; TCRdb's copy has only in-frame clones and lacks some. The sample lists tens of thousands of clones, 85% to 95% seen once, with around 3.1% in the top ten. Sequenced here: unsorted PBMCs, sampled 5.3 years after starting antiretroviral therapy. These receptor sequences come from a man aged 45 to 65 with HIV.

The chain couples TRBV7-8 to TRBJ1-6, with TRBD1 matching over 11 bases. V lost 0 bases, J lost 10 bases, and 2 bases stayed unmatched. Germline V gives CDR1 SGHVS, CDR2 FQNEAQ. The CDR3 extends over 15 amino acids. The CDR3 loop reads CASSLADRGHSPLHF. The CDR3, as DNA: TGTGCCAGCAGCTTAGCGGACAGGGGGCACTCACCCCTCCACTTT.

This sequence joins TRBV21-1 and TRBJ1-2; the D call of TRBD1 is as the table states it, not checked on the DNA. TRBV21-1 is marked as a pseudogene. The CDR3 runs to 14 residues. CDR3 residues: CASSNQGFHYGYTF. CDR3 coding DNA: TGTGCCAGCAGCAATCAGGGATTTCACTATGGCTACACCTTC.

The chain links TRBV6-6 to TRBJ1-1; the D gene is possibly TRBD1 (6 bases). There are 13 residues in the CDR3. Germline loops: CDR1 MNHNY, CDR2 SVGAGI (reference sequence). V lost 6 bases, J lost 0 bases, and 8 bases lay in between. The CDR3 is CASSQGLNTEAFF. CDR3 nucleotides: TGTGCCAGCAGCCAGGGGTTGAACACTGAAGCTTTCTTT.

This clone was observed once. The chain combines TRBV4-3 with TRBJ2-1, with 9 bases lining up with TRBD1. The trim removed 6 bases at V and 7 bases at J, leaving 4 bases unmatched. The CDR3 extends over 13 amino acids. From germline, CDR1 is LGHNA and CDR2 YSLEER. The DNA of the CDR3 is TGCGCCAGCAGTTCCGGGACAGGGAATGAGCAGTTCTTC. It specifies CASSSGTGNEQFF.

The chain joins TRBV5-1 to TRBJ1-2; TRBD1 agrees at 8 bases. CDR3 size: 14 residues. From germline, CDR1 is SGHRS and CDR2 YFSETQ. V trimming: 0 bases; J trimming: 6 bases; junction bases outside the gene matches: 4. The CDR3 sequence: CASSLGSGGHGYTF. The CDR3 bases are TGCGCCAGCAGCTTGGGGTCAGGGGGCCATGGCTACACCTTC.

CDR3 loop: CSVGGDRSNTEAFF. Here the CDR3 DNA reads TGCAGCGTTGGAGGGGACAGGTCGAACACTGAAGCTTTCTTT. The chain combines TRBV29-1 with TRBJ1-1; 8 bases line up with TRBD1. This CDR3 is 14 amino acids long. Germline V gives CDR1 SQVTM, CDR2 ANQGSEA. Trimming removed 4 bases from V and 1 base from J; junction bases left unmatched: 5.

This clone was found once. This chain joins TRBV29-1 and TRBJ1-2; 10 bases match TRBD1. The CDR3 totals 15 residues. Germline trimming cut 6 bases from V and 4 bases from J; bases unmatched to any gene: 11. The germline gives CDR1 SQVTM, CDR2 ANQGSEA. The CDR3 loop reads CSVPGTGEGTYGYTF. CDR3 DNA: TGCAGCGTACCCGGGACAGGGGAGGGGACCTATGGCTACACCTTC. The full variable domain, rest sourced from reference TRBV29-1 and TRBJ1-2, is SAVISQKPSRDICQRGTSLTIQCQVDSQVTMMFWYRQQPGQSLTLIATANQGSEATYESGFVIDKFPISRPNLTFSTLTVSNMSPEDSSIYLCSVPGTGEGTYGYTFGSGTRLTVV.

V and J are TRBV18 and TRBJ1-5; unclear D gene. Per the germline V gene, CDR1 is KGHSH and CDR2 is LQKENI. Trimming shortened V by 6 bases and J by 5 bases, and 11 bases separated the two germline ends. This CDR3 has 13 residues. The chain's CDR3 is CASSPGSDQPQHF. The CDR3 DNA reads TGTGCCAGCTCCCCGGGGTCTGATCAGCCCCAGCATTTT.

The J gene is TRBJ2-7, the V gene TRBV6-5, with D perhaps matching TRBD2 (5 bases). This CDR3 is built from 12 residues. CDR1 and CDR2 (germline): MNHEY, SVGAGI. V dropped 6 bases and J dropped 5 bases, with 11 bases sitting between them. The CDR3 spells CASSLLGHEQYF. CDR3 coding DNA: TGTGCCAGCAGCCTACTAGGCCACGAGCAGTACTTC.

The chain has TRBV13 and TRBJ1-2, with a tentative D call TRBD1 (5 bases). CDR1 and CDR2 (germline): PRHDT, FYEKMQ (reference sequence). The CDR3 runs 14 residues. V lost 5 bases and J 4 bases, leaving 14 bases between the germline ends. The DNA of the CDR3 is TGTGCCAGCAGCCCCTCGGGGCTAAGCTATGGCTACACCTTC. Translated: CASSPSGLSYGYTF. Drawing the rest from reference TRBV13 and TRBJ1-2, the complete variable domain is AAGVIQSPRHLIKEKRETATLKCYPIPRHDTVYWYQQGPGQDPQFLISFYEKMQSDKGSIPDRFSAQQFSDYHSELNMSSLELGDSALYFCASSPSGLSYGYTFGSGTRLTVV.

The genes are TRBV18 and TRBJ2-6; 9 bases align to TRBD1. Trimming at V came to 0 bases and at J to 4 bases, leaving 4 bases not matched to a gene. CDR1 and CDR2 (germline): KGHSH, LQKENI. The CDR3 runs to 17 residues. The CDR3 sequence is CASSPPDRGSGANVLTF. For the CDR3, the DNA is TGTGCCAGCTCACCACCGGACAGGGGATCGGGGGCCAACGTCCTGACTTTC.

The J gene is TRBJ2-1, the V gene TRBV7-6; D remains unclear. Germline loops: CDR1 SGHVS, CDR2 FNYEAQ. This CDR3 comprises 15 residues. The V gene lost 2 bases and the J gene lost 2 bases, with 10 bases spanning the gap. The CDR3 DNA reads as TGTGCCAGCAGCTTACGCATTCCCCCCTACAATGAGCAGTTCTTC. Translation: CASSLRIPPYNEQFF.

The chain uses TRBV4-3 and TRBJ2-2; 12 bases agree with TRBD2. Germline V gene sequence: CDR1 LGHNA, CDR2 YSLEER. The CDR3 spans 18 residues. J lost 2 bases, V lost 5 bases, and 9 bases had no gene match. The CDR3 nucleotides are TGCGCCAGCAGCGTGAGGCGACTAGCGGGGGCAAACACCGGGGAGCTGTTTTTT. This translates into CASSVRRLAGANTGELFF.

The chain uses TRBV30 and TRBJ2-1; D call uncertain. CDR3 length: 15 amino acids. V lost 0 bases and J lost 1, with 10 bases in between. Per the germline V gene, CDR1 is GTSNPN and CDR2 is SVGIG (reference sequence). The CDR3 sequence: CAWSVNRVSYNEQFF. In DNA form, the CDR3 reads TGTGCCTGGAGTGTTAACAGAGTTTCCTACAATGAGCAGTTCTTC.

The chain is built from TRBV19 and TRBJ2-7; 7 bases map to TRBD1. There are 13 residues in the CDR3. Germline V gene lookup returns CDR1 LNHDA and CDR2 SQIVND (reference sequence). V dropped 7 bases and J dropped 0; count of bases not matched to a gene: 3. CDR3 sequence: CASMGDSSYEQYF. CDR3 DNA: TGTGCCAGTATGGGGGACAGCTCCTACGAGCAGTACTTC.

The rearrangement uses TRBV5-1 and TRBJ2-7, with D unclear. Germline values: CDR1 SGHRS, CDR2 YFSETQ. The CDR3 length is 9 residues. With 2 bases removed from V and 6 bases from J, the gap between germline ends came to 0 bases. As DNA, the CDR3 is TGCGCCAGCAGCTTCGAGCAGTACTTC. It codes for CASSFEQYF.

This clone was counted once. V is TRBV10-3 and J is TRBJ1-1; D uncertain. V was shortened by 11 bases and J by 0 bases, with 7 bases between the two germline ends. The CDR3 runs 11 residues. CDR1 and CDR2 (germline): ENHRY, SYGVKD. The CDR3, as DNA: TGTGCCGCCCGACTGAACACTGAAGCTTTCTTT. It translates to CAARLNTEAFF.

This rearrangement joins TRBV5-1 to TRBJ2-7; D assignment may be TRBD1 or TRBD2 (9 bases each). The V gene's germline CDR1 is SGHRS and CDR2 YFSETQ. This CDR3 comprises 19 residues. Trimming removed 0 bases from V and 4 bases from J, with 26 bases in between. The CDR3 loop reads CASSLATDRGASGVYEQYF. CDR3 nucleotide sequence: TGCGCCAGCAGCTTGGCAACGGACAGGGGAGCTAGCGGGGTATACGAGCAGTACTTC.

The chain combines TRBV6-5 with TRBJ2-4; 8 bases agree with TRBD2. The CDR3 totals 16 residues. J was trimmed by 0 bases and V by 2 bases; bases with no gene match: 3. Germline-derived CDR1 and CDR2 are MNHEY and SVGAGI. The DNA for the CDR3 is TGTGCCAGCAGTTACGGTAGCGGGGCAGCCAAAAACATTCAGTACTTC. This encodes CASSYGSGAAKNIQYF.

The V gene is TRBV19, the J gene TRBJ2-7; D tentatively reads TRBD1 or TRBD2 (6 bases each). The CDR3 covers 14 residues. V lost 4 bases to trimming and J lost 2 bases, with 12 bases between them. Germline-derived CDR1 and CDR2 are LNHDA and SQIVND (reference sequence). This CDR3 reads CASSSLGGTYEQYF. CDR3 bases: TGTGCCAGTAGTAGCCTAGGGGGGACCTACGAGCAGTACTTC.

This chain connects TRBV5-1 to TRBJ2-1, with D possibly matching TRBD1 (6 bases). Between the trimmed V and J ends, which lost 0 bases and 3 bases, there was a span of 10 bases. This CDR3 region has 15 residues. Germline V gene lookup returns CDR1 SGHRS and CDR2 YFSETQ. The CDR3 region is CASSLARDIYNEQFF. CDR3 sequence (DNA): TGCGCCAGCAGCTTGGCCAGGGACATCTACAATGAGCAGTTCTTC.

This rearrangement joins TRBV10-3 to TRBJ2-1; unclear D gene. Germline lookup yields CDR1 ENHRY and CDR2 SYGVKD. The CDR3 covers 12 residues. Trimming took off 8 bases at V and 6 bases at J, with 11 bases between the two ends. The CDR3: CAISASGNEQFF. CDR3 nucleotide sequence: TGTGCCATCTCCGCCTCCGGCAATGAGCAGTTCTTC.

V is TRBV9 and J is TRBJ1-2; 10 positions agree with TRBD1. Germline V gene data show CDR1 as SGDLS and CDR2 as YYNGEE. The J segment lost 3 bases and the V segment lost 4 bases, leaving 9 bases of the junction unmatched. This CDR3 has 16 residues. The CDR3 reads CASSSTLGTGDYGYTF. CDR3 DNA sequence: TGTGCCAGCAGCTCCACACTAGGGACAGGGGACTATGGCTACACCTTC.

The chain has TRBV28 and TRBJ2-1; tentative D call: TRBD2 (7 bases). This CDR3 is built from 13 residues. Germline lookup yields CDR1 MDHEN and CDR2 SYDVKM. V was pared by 3 bases and J by 9 bases, with 12 bases between. This chain's CDR3 is CASSFRGGLEQFF. The CDR3 DNA follows: TGTGCCAGCAGTTTTAGGGGGGGCCTTGAGCAGTTCTTC.

The genes are TRBV4-1 and TRBJ2-7; 11 nucleotides match TRBD2. The V gene end was trimmed by 1 base and the J gene end by 2 bases; junction bases not matched to a gene: 4. The germline gives CDR1 MGHRA, CDR2 YSYEKL. This CDR3 is 16 amino acids long. The CDR3 nucleotides are TGCGCCAGCAGCCAAGGACTAGCGGGGTTGACCTACGAGCAGTACTTC. This codes for CASSQGLAGLTYEQYF.